These 3 T cell receptor beta chains share one sample of origin, sequenced in a study of T cell changes during pregnancy in multiple sclerosis. Produced via immunoSEQ multiplex PCR; TCRdb's table is partial and in-frame only. Of 30,000 or so clones listed, about 88% are singletons. This sample comprised CD4+ T cells from peripheral blood mononuclear cells, obtained in the second trimester of pregnancy. These receptors all come from a female donor in good health, enrolled as a control in a pregnancy study.

This clone was recorded only once. CDR3 in amino acids: CASSFGGPIRNTIYF. The CDR3 nucleotides are TGTGCCAGCAGCTTCGGAGGGCCGATAAGGAACACCATATATTTT. The J gene is TRBJ1-3, the V gene TRBV7-8; D ambiguous. The CDR3 has 15 amino acids. V dropped 3 bases and J dropped 7 bases, with 16 bases sitting between them. Germline V gives CDR1 SGHVS, CDR2 FQNEAQ.

V gene TRBV19 combines with J gene TRBJ2-2; 7 positions agree with TRBD1. The junction had 9 bases not matched to a gene; V was cut back by 4 bases and J by 4 bases. Germline values: CDR1 LNHDA, CDR2 SQIVND (reference sequence). CDR3 length: 16 amino acids. The CDR3 is CASSTDRVGGTGELFF. The DNA of the CDR3 is TGTGCCAGTAGTACAGACAGGGTCGGCGGCACCGGGGAGCTGTTTTTT. Together with reference TRBV19 and TRBJ2-2, the CDR3 gives the full variable domain: DGGITQSPKYLFRKEGQNVTLSCEQNLNHDAMYWYRQDPGQGLRLIYYSQIVNDFQKGDIAEGYSVSREKKESFPLTVTSAQKNPTAFYLCASSTDRVGGTGELFFGEGSRLTVL.

The chain uses TRBV30 and TRBJ1-1; no definite D call. This CDR3 has 11 amino acids. V was trimmed by 6 bases and J by 1 base, leaving 6 bases between them. CDR1 and CDR2 (germline): GTSNPN, SVGIG (reference sequence). CDR3 protein: CACTRNTEAFF. The CDR3 bases are TGTGCCTGCACACGGAACACTGAAGCTTTCTTT.